This T cell receptor beta chain was identified in a study of blood T cell repertoires in COVID-19. Study-level information: Whether acute or convalescent, the COVID-19 samples came from the United States, Italy and Spain.

Living in about two dozen US areas, the participants were between roughly 18 and 89 years of age. Each participant's cohort was designated according to participant-reported clinical history. Cohort 3 recovery required two negative PCRs, clearance, or symptom resolution. The protocol was immunoSEQ multiplex PCR, while the TCRdb copy is restricted to in-frame clones and leaves out a portion. Counted here are more than 250,000 clones, 80% to 90% occurring once; the ten biggest clones make up roughly 2%. Per the germline V gene, CDR1 is LGHNA and CDR2 is YSLEER. CDR3 length equals 13 residues. V shed 5 bases and J shed 4 bases, with 9 bases lying between them. The count of this clone is one.

Input material: PBMCs or T cells enriched from blood (not recorded which). This receptor was obtained from a man between 25 and 39 years old who had recovered from COVID-19. The rearrangement joins TRBV4-3 to TRBJ1-3, with unresolved D. The DNA of the CDR3 is TGCGCCAGCAGCGAGGCCAAGGGAAACACCATATATTTT. It is translated as CASSEAKGNTIYF.